This TCR beta chain was documented in a study of shared clonotypes between healthy human individuals. The V gene lost 4 bases and the J gene lost 8 bases, with 15 bases spanning the gap. This CDR3 is built from 13 residues. The V gene's germline CDR1 is SQVTM and CDR2 ANQGSEA. Produced via immunoSEQ multiplex PCR; TCRdb's table is partial and in-frame only. The sample holds 2 million to 2.5 million clones; 85% to 95% are singletons and the top ten take 0.3% to 0.45%. The chain employs TRBV29-1 and TRBJ2-4, with unresolved D. The sequenced sample consisted of naive CD4+ T cells from PBMCs. Subset specified: CD45RA+ positively selected. The sequence was obtained from a man between 18 and 35 years old in good health. Some clones in this sample may be carry-over from other donors' samples. CDR3 residues: CSVVEAAGDIQYF. DNA for the CDR3: TGCAGCGTTGTCGAGGCGGCAGGAGACATTCAGTACTTC.